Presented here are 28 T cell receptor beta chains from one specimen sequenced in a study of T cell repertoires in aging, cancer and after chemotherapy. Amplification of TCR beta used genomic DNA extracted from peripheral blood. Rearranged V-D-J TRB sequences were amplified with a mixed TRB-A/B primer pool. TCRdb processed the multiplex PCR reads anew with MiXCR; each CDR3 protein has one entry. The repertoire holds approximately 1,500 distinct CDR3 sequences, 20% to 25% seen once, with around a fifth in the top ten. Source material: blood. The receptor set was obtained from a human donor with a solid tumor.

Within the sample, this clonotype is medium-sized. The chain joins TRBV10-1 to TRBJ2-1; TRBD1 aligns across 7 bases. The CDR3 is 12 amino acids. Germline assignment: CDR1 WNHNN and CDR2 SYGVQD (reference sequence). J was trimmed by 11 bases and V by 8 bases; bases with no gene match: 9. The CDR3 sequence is CASSRGPGQQFF. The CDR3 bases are TGCGCCAGCTCAAGGGGGCCGGGGCAGCAGTTCTTC.

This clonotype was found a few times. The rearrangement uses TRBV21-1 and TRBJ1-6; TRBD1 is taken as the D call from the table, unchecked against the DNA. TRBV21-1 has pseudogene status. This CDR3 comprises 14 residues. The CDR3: CASSTGQVVSPLHF. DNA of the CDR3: TGTGCCAGCAGCACGGGACAGGTAGTTTCACCCCTCCACTTT.

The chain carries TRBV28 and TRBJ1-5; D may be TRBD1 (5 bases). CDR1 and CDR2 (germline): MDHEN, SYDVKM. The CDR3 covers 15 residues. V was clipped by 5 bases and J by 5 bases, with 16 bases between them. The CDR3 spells CASSPWGRRDQPQHF. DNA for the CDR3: TGTGCCAGCAGTCCCTGGGGGAGACGGGATCAGCCCCAGCATTTT.

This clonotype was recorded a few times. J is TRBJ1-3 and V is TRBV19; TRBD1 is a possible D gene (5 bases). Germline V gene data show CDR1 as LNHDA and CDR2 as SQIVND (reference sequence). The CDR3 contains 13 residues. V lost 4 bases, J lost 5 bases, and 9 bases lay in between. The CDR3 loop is CASSRGNRNTIYF. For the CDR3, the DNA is TGTGCCAGTAGTAGGGGGAATCGAAACACCATATATTTT.

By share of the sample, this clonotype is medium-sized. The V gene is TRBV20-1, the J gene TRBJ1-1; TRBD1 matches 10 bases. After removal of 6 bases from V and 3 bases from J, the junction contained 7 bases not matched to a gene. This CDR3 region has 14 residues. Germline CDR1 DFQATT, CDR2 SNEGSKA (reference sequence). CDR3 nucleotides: TGCAGTGCCCATGCCGGGACAGGGGACACTGAAGCTTTCTTT. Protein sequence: CSAHAGTGDTEAFF.

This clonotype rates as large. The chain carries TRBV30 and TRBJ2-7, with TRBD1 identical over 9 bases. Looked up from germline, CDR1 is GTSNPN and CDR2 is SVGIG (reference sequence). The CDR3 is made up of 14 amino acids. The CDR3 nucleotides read TGTGCTGGGAGGGAGAACAGGGGGCCCTTCGAGCAGTACTTC. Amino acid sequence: CAGRENRGPFEQYF.

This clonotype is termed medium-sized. In DNA, the CDR3 is TGCAGTGCCCGAAGGTGGACAGGATATGGCTACACCTTC. Translating it yields CSARRWTGYGYTF. The V call is TRBV20-1, the J call TRBJ1-2; 7 bases agree with TRBD1. The CDR3 covers 13 residues. Looked up from germline, CDR1 is DFQATT and CDR2 is SNEGSKA (reference sequence). V gave up 6 bases and J gave up 5 bases; unmatched junction bases: 9.

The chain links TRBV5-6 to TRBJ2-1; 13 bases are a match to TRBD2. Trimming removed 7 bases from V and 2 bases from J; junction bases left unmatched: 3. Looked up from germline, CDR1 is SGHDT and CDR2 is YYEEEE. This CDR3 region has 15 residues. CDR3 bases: TGTGCCAGCGCCGGGACTAGCGGGGCCTACAATGAGCAGTTCTTC. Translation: CASAGTSGAYNEQFF.

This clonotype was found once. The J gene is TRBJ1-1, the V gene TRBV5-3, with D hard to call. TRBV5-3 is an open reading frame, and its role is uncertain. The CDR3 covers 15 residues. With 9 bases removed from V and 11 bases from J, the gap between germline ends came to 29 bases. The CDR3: CAISGPQDLYLAAFF. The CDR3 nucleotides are TGTGCCATCAGCGGACCCCAAGACCTTTACTTGGCGGCTTTCTTT.

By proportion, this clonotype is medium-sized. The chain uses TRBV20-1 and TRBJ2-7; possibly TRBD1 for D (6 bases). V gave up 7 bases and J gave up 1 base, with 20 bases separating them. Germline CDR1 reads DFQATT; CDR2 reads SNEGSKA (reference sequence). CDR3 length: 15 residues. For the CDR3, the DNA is TGCAGTGGGACGAGGGGGACGGCTTCTTCCTACGAGCAGTACTTC. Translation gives CSGTRGTASSYEQYF.

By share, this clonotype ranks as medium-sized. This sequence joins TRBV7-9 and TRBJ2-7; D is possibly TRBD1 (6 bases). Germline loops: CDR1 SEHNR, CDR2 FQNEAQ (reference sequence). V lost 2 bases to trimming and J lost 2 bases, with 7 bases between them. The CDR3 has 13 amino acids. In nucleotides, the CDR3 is TGTGCCAGCAGCTTATGGGACACCTACGAGCAGTACTTC. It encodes CASSLWDTYEQYF.

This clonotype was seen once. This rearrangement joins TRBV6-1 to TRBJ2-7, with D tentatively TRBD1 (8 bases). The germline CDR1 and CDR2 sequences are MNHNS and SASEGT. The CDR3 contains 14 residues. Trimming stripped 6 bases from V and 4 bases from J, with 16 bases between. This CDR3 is CASSSTGGAYEQYF. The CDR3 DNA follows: TGTGCCAGCAGCAGTACAGGGGGGGCGTACGAGCAGTACTTC.

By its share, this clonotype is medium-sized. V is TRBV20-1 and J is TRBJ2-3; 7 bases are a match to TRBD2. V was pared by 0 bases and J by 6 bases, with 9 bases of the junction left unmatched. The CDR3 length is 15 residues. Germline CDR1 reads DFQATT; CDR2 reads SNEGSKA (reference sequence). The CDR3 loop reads CSARDWRETADTQYF. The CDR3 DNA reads TGCAGTGCTAGAGACTGGCGGGAGACTGCGGATACGCAGTATTTT.

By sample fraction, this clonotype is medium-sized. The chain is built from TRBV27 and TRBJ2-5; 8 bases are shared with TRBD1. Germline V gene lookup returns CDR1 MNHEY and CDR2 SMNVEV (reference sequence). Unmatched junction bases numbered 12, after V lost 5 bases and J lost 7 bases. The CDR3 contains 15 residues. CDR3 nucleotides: TGTGCCAGCAGTATCACGACAGGGGTTGAGGGGACCCAGTACTTC. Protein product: CASSITTGVEGTQYF.

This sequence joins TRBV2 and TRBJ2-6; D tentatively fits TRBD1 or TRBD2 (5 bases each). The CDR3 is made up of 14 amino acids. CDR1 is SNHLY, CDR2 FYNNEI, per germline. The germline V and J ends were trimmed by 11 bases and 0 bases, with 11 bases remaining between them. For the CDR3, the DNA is TGTGCCGGGGGACGGAGCTCTGGGGCCAACGTCCTGACTTTC. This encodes CAGGRSSGANVLTF. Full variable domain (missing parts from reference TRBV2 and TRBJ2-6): EPEVTQTPSHQVTQMGQEVILRCVPISNHLYFYWYRQILGQKVEFLVSFYNNEISEKSEIFDDQFSVERPDGSNFTLKIRSTKLEDSAMYFCAGGRSSGANVLTFGAGSRLTVL.

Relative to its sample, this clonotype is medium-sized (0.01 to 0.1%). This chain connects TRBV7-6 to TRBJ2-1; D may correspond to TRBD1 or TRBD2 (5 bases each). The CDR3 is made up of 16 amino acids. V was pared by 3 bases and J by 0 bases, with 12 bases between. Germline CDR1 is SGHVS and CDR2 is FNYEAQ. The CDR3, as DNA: TGTGCCAGCAGCTTTGGGACCACGAGCTCCTACAATGAGCAGTTCTTC. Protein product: CASSFGTTSSYNEQFF.

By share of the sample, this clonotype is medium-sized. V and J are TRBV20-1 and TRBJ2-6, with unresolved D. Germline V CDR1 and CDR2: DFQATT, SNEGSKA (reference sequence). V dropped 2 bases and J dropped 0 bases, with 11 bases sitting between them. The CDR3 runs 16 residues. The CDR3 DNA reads TGCAGTGCTAGATCCCGGATGAGCTCTGGGGCCAACGTCCTGACTTTC. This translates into CSARSRMSSGANVLTF.

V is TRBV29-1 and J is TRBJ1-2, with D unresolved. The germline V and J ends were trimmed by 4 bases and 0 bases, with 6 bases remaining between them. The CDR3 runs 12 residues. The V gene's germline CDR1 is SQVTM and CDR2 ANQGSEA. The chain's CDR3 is CSVVNANYGYTF. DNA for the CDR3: TGCAGCGTTGTCAACGCTAACTATGGCTACACCTTC. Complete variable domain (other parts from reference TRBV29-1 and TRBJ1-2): SAVISQKPSRDICQRGTSLTIQCQVDSQVTMMFWYRQQPGQSLTLIATANQGSEATYESGFVIDKFPISRPNLTFSTLTVSNMSPEDSSIYLCSVVNANYGYTFGSGTRLTVV.

CDR3 sequence reads: CASSSRLAGNSYEQYF. The CDR3 nucleotides are TGTGCCAGCAGTTCGAGACTAGCGGGAAACTCCTACGAGCAGTACTTC. V gene TRBV6-5 combines with J gene TRBJ2-7; TRBD2 matches 11 bases. J lost 0 bases, V lost 4 bases, and 5 bases had no gene match. The germline gives CDR1 MNHEY, CDR2 SVGAGI. This CDR3 contains 16 residues.

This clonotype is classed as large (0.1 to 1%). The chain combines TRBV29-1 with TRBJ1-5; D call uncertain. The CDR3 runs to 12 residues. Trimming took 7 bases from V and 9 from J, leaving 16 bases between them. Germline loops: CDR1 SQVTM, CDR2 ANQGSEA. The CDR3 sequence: CSGGSQLGPQHF. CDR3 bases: TGCAGCGGAGGGTCTCAACTAGGGCCCCAGCATTTT.

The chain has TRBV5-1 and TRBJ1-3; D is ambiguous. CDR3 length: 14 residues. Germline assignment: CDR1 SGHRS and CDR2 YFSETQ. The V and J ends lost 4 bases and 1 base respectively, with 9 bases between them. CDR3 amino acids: CASSIGDSGNTIYF. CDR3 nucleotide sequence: TGCGCCAGCAGCATCGGGGATTCTGGAAACACCATATATTTT. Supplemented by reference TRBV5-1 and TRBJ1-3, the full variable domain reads KAGVTQTPRYLIKTRGQQVTLSCSPISGHRSVSWYQQTPGQGLQFLFEYFSETQRNKGNFPGRFSGRQFSNSRSEMNVSTLELGDSALYLCASSIGDSGNTIYFGEGSWLTVV.

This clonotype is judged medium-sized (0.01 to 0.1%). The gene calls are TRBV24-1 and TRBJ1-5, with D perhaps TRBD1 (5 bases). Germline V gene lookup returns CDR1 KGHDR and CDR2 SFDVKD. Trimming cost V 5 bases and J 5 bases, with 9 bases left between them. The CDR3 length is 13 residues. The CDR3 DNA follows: TGTGCCACCAGTGGAACAGGAGATCAGCCCCAGCATTTT. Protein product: CATSGTGDQPQHF.

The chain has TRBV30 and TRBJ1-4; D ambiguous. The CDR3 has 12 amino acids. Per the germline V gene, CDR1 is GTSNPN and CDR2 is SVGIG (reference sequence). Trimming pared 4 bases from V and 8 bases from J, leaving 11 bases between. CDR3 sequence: CAWKLMREKLFF. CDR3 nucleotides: TGTGCCTGGAAACTGATGCGGGAAAAACTGTTTTTT.

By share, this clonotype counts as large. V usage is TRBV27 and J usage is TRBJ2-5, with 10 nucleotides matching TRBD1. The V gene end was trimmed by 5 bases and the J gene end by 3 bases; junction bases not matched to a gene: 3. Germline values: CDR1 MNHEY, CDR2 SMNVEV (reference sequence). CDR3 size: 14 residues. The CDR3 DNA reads TGTGCCAGCAGTCGGGACAGGGGAGAAGAGACCCAGTACTTC. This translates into CASSRDRGEETQYF.

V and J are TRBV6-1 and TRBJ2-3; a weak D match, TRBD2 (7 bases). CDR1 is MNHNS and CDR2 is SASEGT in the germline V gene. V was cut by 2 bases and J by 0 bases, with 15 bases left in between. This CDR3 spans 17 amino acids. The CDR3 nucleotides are TGTGCCAGCAGTGAATGGGGGCGGGAGCTTAGCACAGATACGCAGTATTTT. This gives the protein CASSEWGRELSTDTQYF.

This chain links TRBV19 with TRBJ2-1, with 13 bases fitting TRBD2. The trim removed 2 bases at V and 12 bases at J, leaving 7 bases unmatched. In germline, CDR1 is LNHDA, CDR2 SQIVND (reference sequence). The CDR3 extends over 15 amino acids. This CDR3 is CASSITSGRAIGQFF. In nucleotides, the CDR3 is TGTGCCAGTAGTATAACTAGCGGGAGGGCGATTGGGCAGTTCTTC.

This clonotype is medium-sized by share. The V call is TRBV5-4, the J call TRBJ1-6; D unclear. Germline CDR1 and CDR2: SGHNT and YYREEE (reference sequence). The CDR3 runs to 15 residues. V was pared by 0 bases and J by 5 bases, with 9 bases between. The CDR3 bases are TGTGCCAGCAGCTTGGGTAGCCGGGATAATTCACCCCTCCACTTT. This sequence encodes CASSLGSRDNSPLHF.

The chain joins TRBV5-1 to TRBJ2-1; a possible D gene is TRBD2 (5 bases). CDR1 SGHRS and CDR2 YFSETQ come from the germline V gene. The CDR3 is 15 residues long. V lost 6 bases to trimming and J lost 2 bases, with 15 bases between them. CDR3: CASTPDWNPYNEQFF. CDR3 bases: TGCGCCAGCACCCCGGACTGGAACCCCTACAATGAGCAGTTCTTC.